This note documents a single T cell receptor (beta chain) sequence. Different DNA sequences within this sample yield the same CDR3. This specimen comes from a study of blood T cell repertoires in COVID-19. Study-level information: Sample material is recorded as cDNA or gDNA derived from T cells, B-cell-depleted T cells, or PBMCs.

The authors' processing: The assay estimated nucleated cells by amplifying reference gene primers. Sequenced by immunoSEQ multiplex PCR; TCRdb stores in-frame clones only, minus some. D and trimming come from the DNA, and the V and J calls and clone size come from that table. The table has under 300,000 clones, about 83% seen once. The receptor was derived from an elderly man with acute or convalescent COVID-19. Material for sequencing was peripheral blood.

The CDR3 sequence: CASSSESYEQYF. The CDR3 DNA reads TGCGCCAGCAGCTCGGAGAGCTACGAGCAGTACTTC. This chain links TRBV5-1 with TRBJ2-7; D is uncertain. Trimming took 3 bases from V and 3 from J, leaving 7 bases between them. Germline CDR1 and CDR2: SGHRS and YFSETQ. The CDR3 runs 12 residues.